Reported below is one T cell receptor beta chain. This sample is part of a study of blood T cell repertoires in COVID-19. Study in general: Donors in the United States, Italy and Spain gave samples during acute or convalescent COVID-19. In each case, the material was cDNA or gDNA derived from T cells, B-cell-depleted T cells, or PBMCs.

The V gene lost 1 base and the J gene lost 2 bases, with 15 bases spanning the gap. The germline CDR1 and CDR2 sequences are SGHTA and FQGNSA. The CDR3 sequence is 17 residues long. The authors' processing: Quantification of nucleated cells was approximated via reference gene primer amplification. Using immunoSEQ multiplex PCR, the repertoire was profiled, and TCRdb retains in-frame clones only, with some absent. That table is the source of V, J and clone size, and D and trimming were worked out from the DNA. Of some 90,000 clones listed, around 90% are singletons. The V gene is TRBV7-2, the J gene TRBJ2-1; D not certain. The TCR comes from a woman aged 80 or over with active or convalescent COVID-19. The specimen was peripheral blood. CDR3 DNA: TGTGCCAGCAGCTTAGTCGTGTCACCGCGAACCTACAATGAGCAGTTCTTC. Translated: CASSLVVSPRTYNEQFF.